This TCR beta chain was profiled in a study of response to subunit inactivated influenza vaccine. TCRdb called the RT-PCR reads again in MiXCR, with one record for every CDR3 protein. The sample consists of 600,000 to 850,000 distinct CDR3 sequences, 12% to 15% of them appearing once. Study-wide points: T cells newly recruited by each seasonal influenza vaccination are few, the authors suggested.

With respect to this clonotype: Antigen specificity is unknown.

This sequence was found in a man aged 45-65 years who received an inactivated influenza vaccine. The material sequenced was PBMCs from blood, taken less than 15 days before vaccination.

The CDR3 region has the DNA TGTGCCAGCAGCTCCGGAAGGACTAGCGGGACGACTAGCACAGATACGCAGTATTTT. Its translation: CASSSGRTSGTTSTDTQYF. This sequence joins TRBV11-2 and TRBJ2-3; 12 nucleotides line up with TRBD2. The CDR3 totals 19 residues. J lost 0 bases, V lost 4 bases, and 11 bases had no gene match. Germline V gives CDR1 SGHAT, CDR2 FQNNGV.